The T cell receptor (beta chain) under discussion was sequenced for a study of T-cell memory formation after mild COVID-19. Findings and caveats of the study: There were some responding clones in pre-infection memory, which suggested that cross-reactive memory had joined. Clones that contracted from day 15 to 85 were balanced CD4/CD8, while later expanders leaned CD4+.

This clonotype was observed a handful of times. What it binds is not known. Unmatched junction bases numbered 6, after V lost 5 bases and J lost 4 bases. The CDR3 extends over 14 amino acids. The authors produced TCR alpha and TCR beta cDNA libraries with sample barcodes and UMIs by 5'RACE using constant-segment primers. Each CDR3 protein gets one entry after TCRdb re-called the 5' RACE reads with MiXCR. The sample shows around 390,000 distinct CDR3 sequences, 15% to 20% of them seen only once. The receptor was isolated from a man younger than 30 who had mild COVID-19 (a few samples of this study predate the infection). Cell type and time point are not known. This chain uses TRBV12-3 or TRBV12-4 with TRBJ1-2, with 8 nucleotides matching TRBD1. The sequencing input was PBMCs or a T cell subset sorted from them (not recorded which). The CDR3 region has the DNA TGTGCCAGCAGTCGACAGGGGACGGGCTATGGCTACACCTTC. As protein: CASSRQGTGYGYTF.